The 10 T cell receptor beta chains reported below all come from one sample, sequenced in a study of cytomegalovirus exposure and HLA in healthy donors. It was with 60 Vbeta and 13 Jbeta primers that the PCR ran. Sequencing was performed with immunoSEQ multiplex PCR; in TCRdb, only in-frame clones are kept and a portion is missing. Found here are 150,000 to 200,000 clones, 80% to 90% of them singletons; the top ten hold roughly 2.1%. The sample taken for sequencing was PBMCs. All receptors come from a man in his late teens or twenties in good health and CMV-seropositive.

This chain uses TRBV11-3 with TRBJ2-5, with 8 bases lining up with TRBD1. The V segment lost 6 bases and the J segment 2 bases; nucleotides outside the gene matches: 8. Per germline, CDR1 SGHNT and CDR2 YENEEA. The CDR3 is made up of 15 amino acids. The CDR3 region is CASSPGQAIQETQYF. The CDR3 coding sequence is TGTGCCAGCAGTCCGGGACAGGCGATTCAAGAGACCCAGTACTTC.

This clone showed up just once. The V gene is TRBV27, the J gene TRBJ2-5, with 11 positions matching TRBD1. Matching the DNA end better, TRBJ2-7 makes the J call doubtful. Germline V lookup: CDR1 MNHEY, CDR2 SMNVEV (reference sequence). This CDR3 is built from 15 residues. CDR3 sequence: CASSPWGTGGHEQYF. The CDR3 nucleotides are TGTGCCAGCAGCCCTTGGGGGACAGGGGGGCACGAGCAGTACTTC.

The DNA for the CDR3 is TGTGCCAGCAGCTTGGCCCTCACAGGGGCCTACAATGAGCAGTTCTTC. Its protein product is CASSLALTGAYNEQFF. The V call is TRBV5-8, the J call TRBJ2-1; 7 bases match TRBD1. V shed 0 bases, J shed 2 bases, and the junction held 5 bases outside the gene matches. The germline V gene encodes CDR1 SGHTS and CDR2 YDEGEE. The CDR3 length is 16 residues.

The rearrangement links TRBV7-2 to TRBJ1-2, with 10 bases that match TRBD1. The CDR3 extends over 14 amino acids. Germline CDR1 reads SGHTA; CDR2 reads FQGNSA. The V gene end was trimmed by 5 bases and the J gene end by 6 bases; junction bases not matched to a gene: 6. CDR3 DNA: TGTGCCAGCAGCCCCGACAGGGGGCAGAATGGCTACACCTTC. This codes for CASSPDRGQNGYTF.

This clone appeared a single time. The gene calls are TRBV29-1 and TRBJ1-1; D gene ambiguous. The V end was cut by 2 bases, the J end by 0 bases, with 7 bases between. Germline V gene lookup returns CDR1 SQVTM and CDR2 ANQGSEA. This CDR3 is built from 13 residues. CDR3 protein: CSVELLVNTEAFF. The CDR3 DNA sequence: TGCAGCGTTGAATTACTGGTGAACACTGAAGCTTTCTTT. Supplemented by reference TRBV29-1 and TRBJ1-1, the full variable domain reads SAVISQKPSRDICQRGTSLTIQCQVDSQVTMMFWYRQQPGQSLTLIATANQGSEATYESGFVIDKFPISRPNLTFSTLTVSNMSPEDSSIYLCSVELLVNTEAFFGQGTRLTVV.

Only a few counts were recorded for this clone. This chain joins TRBV4-3 and TRBJ2-5; unclear D gene. Germline lookup yields CDR1 LGHNA and CDR2 YSLEER. The V end lost 4 bases, the J end lost 0 bases, and 12 bases lay between the germline ends. This CDR3 has 15 amino acids. CDR3 region: CASSRTKDHQETQYF. The CDR3 DNA is TGCGCCAGCAGCCGCACTAAGGATCACCAAGAGACCCAGTACTTC.

The J gene is TRBJ2-3, the V gene TRBV11-2, with TRBD1 identical over 7 bases. Germline loops: CDR1 SGHAT, CDR2 FQNNGV. V lost 5 bases to trimming and J lost 1 base; unmatched junction nucleotides: 3. The CDR3 contains 14 residues. The CDR3 bases are TGTGCCAGCAGCAGGGGGACAGGCACAGATACGCAGTATTTT. This sequence encodes CASSRGTGTDTQYF.

The chain links TRBV4-1 to TRBJ2-5, with unresolved D. CDR1 is MGHRA, CDR2 YSYEKL, per germline. V lost 1 base to trimming and J lost 7 bases, with 13 bases between them. The length of the CDR3 is 14 residues. The CDR3 DNA reads TGCGCCAGCAGCCAAGGCGGAGAACGAGGGACCCAGTACTTC. This gives the protein CASSQGGERGTQYF.

The CDR3 protein is CASRDSQETQYF. CDR3 nucleotides: TGTGCCAGCCGGGACTCCCAAGAGACCCAGTACTTC. The J gene is TRBJ2-5, the V gene TRBV10-3; D may be TRBD2 (6 bases). Germline V gene lookup returns CDR1 ENHRY and CDR2 SYGVKD. Trimming took off 10 bases at V and 1 base at J, with 10 bases between the two ends. The CDR3 contains 12 residues.

The chain is built from TRBV11-2 and TRBJ1-6, with 11 nucleotides matching TRBD1. This CDR3 contains 16 residues. From germline, CDR1 is SGHAT and CDR2 FQNNGV. V trimming: 1 base; J trimming: 8 bases; junction bases outside the gene matches: 4. The CDR3: CASSLGTGGIDSPLHF. The CDR3 DNA reads as TGTGCCAGCAGCTTAGGGACAGGGGGCATCGATTCACCCCTCCACTTT.